Shown below are 28 T cell receptor beta chains from a single sample sequenced in a study of blood T cell repertoires in COVID-19 (TCRdb year 2020). Library prep was done by the immunoSEQ multiplex PCR assay. TCRdb holds this immuneACCESS table with in-frame rearrangements only. Some clones are missing; in checked studies, unresolved V genes explain under half, and the rest has no known cause. The sample table shows about 240,000 clones, and more than 75% are seen once. The ten largest clonotypes hold roughly an eighth of the sample. Sequenced input: peripheral blood. The receptors come from an elderly man with acute or convalescent COVID-19.

The chain combines TRBV9 with TRBJ1-6, with a possible D match to TRBD1 (5 bases). The V end lost 3 bases, the J end lost 2 bases, and 9 bases lay between the germline ends. The CDR3 extends over 15 amino acids. CDR1 is SGDLS and CDR2 is YYNGEE in the germline V gene. CDR3 DNA sequence: TGTGCCAGCAGCGGGGGGGATGCCTATAATTCACCCCTCCACTTT. It codes for CASSGGDAYNSPLHF.

The chain carries TRBV5-1 and TRBJ2-3; 8 bases fit TRBD2. This CDR3 has 15 residues. CDR1 SGHRS and CDR2 YFSETQ come from the germline V gene. V was clipped by 4 bases and J by 4 bases; unmatched bases: 8. CDR3 loop: CASSLPGLGSDTQYF. As DNA, the CDR3 is TGCGCCAGCAGCCTCCCGGGACTAGGATCAGATACGCAGTATTTT.

This clone was counted many times. The chain couples TRBV28 to TRBJ1-2; TRBD1 agrees at 8 bases. V dropped 5 bases and J dropped 7; count of bases not matched to a gene: 12. CDR3 size: 15 residues. Germline V CDR1 and CDR2: MDHEN, SYDVKM. CDR3 DNA: TGTGCCAGCAGTCGTTACGGACAGGGCATCAGTGGCTACACCTTC. Translated, it gives CASSRYGQGISGYTF.

The chain joins TRBV3-1 (or the pseudogene TRBV3-2) to TRBJ1-3; 12 bases fit TRBD1. The CDR3 sequence is 16 residues long. CDR1 is LGHDT, CDR2 YNNKEL, per germline (reference sequence). V lost 3 bases, J lost 2 bases, and 2 bases stayed unmatched. The chain's CDR3 is CASSQGTGGAGNTIYF. CDR3 DNA sequence: TGTGCCAGCAGCCAGGGGACAGGGGGCGCTGGAAACACCATATATTTT.

The J gene is TRBJ2-1, the V gene TRBV3-1 (or the pseudogene TRBV3-2); 12 nucleotides align to TRBD2. The CDR3 has 16 residues. Germline trimming cut 1 base from V and 12 bases from J; bases unmatched to any gene: 10. CDR1 is LGHDT, CDR2 YNNKEL, per germline (reference sequence). CDR3 in DNA: TGTGCCAGCAGCCAAGGGGGCCGACTAGCGGGAGCTGGGCAGTTCTTC. Its translation: CASSQGGRLAGAGQFF.

V and J are TRBV7-8 and TRBJ2-7, with D possibly TRBD1 on 5 matching bases. CDR1 and CDR2 (germline): SGHVS, FQNEAQ. Trimming shortened V by 1 base and J by 0 bases, and 7 bases separated the two germline ends. The CDR3 has 14 residues. The CDR3 bases are TGTGCCAGCAGCTTAGGACAGAGCTCCTACGAGCAGTACTTC. This translates into CASSLGQSSYEQYF.

J is TRBJ2-7 and V is TRBV18, with D possibly matching TRBD1 (5 bases). Trimming cost V 3 bases and J 0 bases, with 6 bases left between them. The CDR3 has 13 residues. CDR1 and CDR2 (germline): KGHSH, LQKENI. The CDR3: CASSPTASYEQYF. CDR3 coding DNA: TGTGCCAGCTCACCGACAGCCTCCTACGAGCAGTACTTC.

The rearrangement joins TRBV4-1 to TRBJ1-2; TRBD1 agrees at 8 bases. CDR1 and CDR2 (germline): MGHRA, YSYEKL. Trimming removed 0 bases from V and 8 bases from J; junction bases left unmatched: 8. There are 15 residues in the CDR3. In DNA form, the CDR3 reads TGCGCCAGCAGCCAAGATGGCAGGGGGCCTGGCGGCTACACCTTC. Its protein product is CASSQDGRGPGGYTF.

The V call is TRBV5-6, the J call TRBJ1-4; D might be TRBD1 (5 bases). The CDR3 is 14 residues long. Looked up from germline, CDR1 is SGHDT and CDR2 is YYEEEE. Trimming removed 3 bases from V and 4 bases from J, with 10 bases in between. DNA for the CDR3: TGTGCCAGCAGCTCTCTGACAGATAATGAAAAACTGTTTTTT. Translated: CASSSLTDNEKLFF.

The chain employs TRBV11-2 and TRBJ2-7; D might be TRBD2 (5 bases). V lost 4 bases, J lost 0 bases, and 16 bases lay in between. The V gene's germline CDR1 is SGHAT and CDR2 FQNNGV. The CDR3 consists of 16 residues. The CDR3 region has the DNA TGTGCCAGCAGCTCCCTACGGACTTCCAGCTCCTACGAGCAGTACTTC. It codes for CASSSLRTSSSYEQYF.

The chain couples TRBV5-8 to TRBJ2-2; the D is unclear. Germline loops: CDR1 SGHTS, CDR2 YDEGEE. The CDR3 has 15 residues. Trimming left V 0 bases short and J 0 bases short, with 6 bases between. The CDR3 DNA is TGTGCCAGCAGCTTGGTATCAGCGAACACCGGGGAGCTGTTTTTT. Protein: CASSLVSANTGELFF. The entire variable domain, with the rest obtained from reference TRBV5-8 and TRBJ2-2, is as follows: EAGVTQSPTHLIKTRGQQATLRCSPISGHTSVYWYQQALGLGLQFLLWYDEGEERNRGNFPPRFSGRQFPNYSSELNVNALELEDSALYLCASSLVSANTGELFFGEGSRLTVL.

This clone has only one observation. V gene TRBV27 combines with J gene TRBJ1-5; 9 positions match TRBD1. The CDR3 has 16 residues. Trimming cost V 1 base and J 6 bases; bases outside gene matches: 7. The germline V gene has CDR1 MNHEY and CDR2 SMNVEV (reference sequence). CDR3 in DNA: TGTGCCAGCAGTTTATACGGACAGGGGTTAAGTCAGCCCCAGCATTTT. Translated: CASSLYGQGLSQPQHF.

The chain joins TRBV12-3 or TRBV12-4 to TRBJ1-3; no reliable D call. This CDR3 has 11 amino acids. V dropped 4 bases and J dropped 6 bases, with 4 bases sitting between them. The CDR3 nucleotides read TGTGCCAGCAGTTCTCTAAACACCATATATTTT. Translation gives CASSSLNTIYF.

The rearrangement joins TRBV12-3 or TRBV12-4 to TRBJ2-5; a possible D gene is TRBD1 (6 bases). V was shortened by 4 bases and J by 3 bases, with 6 bases between the two germline ends. The CDR3 spans 12 residues. CDR3 sequence: CASSSGEETQYF. CDR3 coding DNA: TGTGCCAGCAGTTCAGGGGAAGAGACCCAGTACTTC.

The chain uses TRBV5-4 and TRBJ2-2; D perhaps matches TRBD1 (6 bases). This CDR3 contains 15 residues. V was shortened by 4 bases and J by 0 bases, with 10 bases between the two germline ends. Germline assignment: CDR1 SGHNT and CDR2 YYREEE (reference sequence). CDR3 bases: TGTGCCAGCAGCCCTGGACAGTCGAACACCGGGGAGCTGTTTTTT. Protein sequence: CASSPGQSNTGELFF.

The chain employs TRBV3-1 (or the pseudogene TRBV3-2) and TRBJ2-7; 9 bases align to TRBD2. The germline V gene has CDR1 LGHDT and CDR2 YNNKEL (reference sequence). Trimming cost V 0 bases and J 6 bases; bases outside gene matches: 6. This CDR3 has 15 residues. CDR3 nucleotide sequence: TGTGCCAGCAGCCAAGACCTTAGCGGGAGAACCGAGCAGTACTTC. It translates to CASSQDLSGRTEQYF.

J is TRBJ2-3 and V is TRBV3-1 (or the pseudogene TRBV3-2); 15 bases map to TRBD2. CDR3 length: 15 residues. From germline, CDR1 is LGHDT and CDR2 YNNKEL (reference sequence). After removal of 5 bases from V and 5 bases from J, the junction contained 2 bases not matched to a gene. In nucleotides, the CDR3 is TGTGCCAGCAGCGGACTAGCGGGGGGGAAAGATACGCAGTATTTT. Protein: CASSGLAGGKDTQYF.

This clone occurred once. The J gene is TRBJ2-1, the V gene TRBV19; 8 bases line up with TRBD2. The CDR3 is 15 residues long. Germline V gene data show CDR1 as LNHDA and CDR2 as SQIVND (reference sequence). The J segment lost 4 bases and the V segment lost 1 base, leaving 3 bases of the junction unmatched. The CDR3 loop is CASSIGAGEYNEQFF. The CDR3 DNA reads as TGTGCCAGTAGTATAGGAGCGGGAGAATACAATGAGCAGTTCTTC.

The rearrangement links TRBV11-2 to TRBJ1-2, with TRBD1 as a possible D gene (6 bases). Deletions cut 7 bases from V and 6 bases from J, with 18 bases between. CDR1 is SGHAT and CDR2 is FQNNGV in the germline V gene. CDR3 length equals 14 residues. CDR3 amino acids: CASTSSGTRNGYTF. The CDR3 nucleotides read TGTGCCAGCACTTCCTCCGGGACAAGAAATGGCTACACCTTC.

This clone showed up just once. V usage is TRBV6-2 or TRBV6-3 and J usage is TRBJ1-5; D perhaps matches TRBD1 (5 bases). CDR3 length equals 14 residues. V lost 5 bases and J 2 bases, leaving 10 bases between the germline ends. The germline CDR1 and CDR2 sequences are MNHEY and SVGEGT. CDR3 amino acids: CASSLQGGNQPQHF. CDR3 sequence (DNA): TGTGCCAGCAGTCTTCAGGGTGGCAATCAGCCCCAGCATTTT.

This clone turned up a few times. This sequence joins TRBV6-4 and TRBJ1-5; weak D call: TRBD1 (6 bases). The germline CDR1 and CDR2 sequences are MRHNA and SNTAGT. The CDR3 sequence is 14 residues long. V lost 6 bases and J 4 bases, leaving 13 bases between the germline ends. The CDR3 sequence: CASRTGPRNQPQHF. DNA for the CDR3: TGTGCCAGCAGGACAGGTCCTAGGAATCAGCCCCAGCATTTT.

The chain employs TRBV5-1 and TRBJ2-7; 8 nucleotides agree with TRBD1. With 0 bases clipped from V and 2 bases from J, the junction kept 7 bases outside the gene matches. The CDR3 is made up of 16 amino acids. Germline CDR1 and CDR2: SGHRS and YFSETQ. CDR3 sequence (DNA): TGCGCCAGCAGCTTGGTGGGCGGACAGGGACCCTACGAGCAGTACTTC. Amino acid sequence: CASSLVGGQGPYEQYF.

This chain links TRBV7-3 with TRBJ2-1, with 9 positions matching TRBD2. The germline V gene has CDR1 SGHTA and CDR2 FQGTGA. CDR3 length equals 19 residues. V was pared by 5 bases and J by 0 bases, with 14 bases of the junction left unmatched. The CDR3 region has the DNA TGTGCCAGCAGCCAAAGACTGCCACTAGCGGGTATCTCCTACAATGAGCAGTTCTTC. Translation gives CASSQRLPLAGISYNEQFF.

The rearrangement joins TRBV6-2 or TRBV6-3 to TRBJ2-2; the match to TRBD2 covers 11 bases. After removal of 4 bases from V and 7 bases from J, the junction contained 8 bases not matched to a gene. CDR3 size: 16 residues. Germline loops: CDR1 MNHEY, CDR2 SVGEGT. CDR3 DNA: TGTGCCAGCAGTTCTCATAGCGGGGGGGCCGTCGGGGAGCTGTTTTTT. Translating gives CASSSHSGGAVGELFF.

The CDR3, as DNA: TGCGCCAGCAGCTCCGGGACTAGTGGGGTCAATGAGCAGTTCTTC. It encodes CASSSGTSGVNEQFF. The rearrangement joins TRBV4-3 to TRBJ2-1, with 8 bases fitting TRBD2. This CDR3 region has 15 residues. CDR1 and CDR2 (germline): LGHNA, YSLEER. With V trimmed by 5 bases and J by 6 bases, 9 bases remained unmatched.

The chain joins TRBV18 to TRBJ2-7, with 7 bases that match TRBD1. Trimming at V came to 4 bases and at J to 5 bases, leaving 14 bases not matched to a gene. The CDR3 covers 16 residues. Germline loops: CDR1 KGHSH, CDR2 LQKENI. CDR3 protein: CASSLGIATGSDEQYF. In nucleotides, the CDR3 is TGTGCCAGCTCACTCGGAATTGCGACAGGGAGCGACGAGCAGTACTTC.

The chain has TRBV9 and TRBJ1-1; D perhaps matches TRBD1 (6 bases). Germline loops: CDR1 SGDLS, CDR2 YYNGEE. The CDR3 runs to 14 residues. Trimming shortened V by 3 bases and J by 1 base, and 10 bases separated the two germline ends. For the CDR3, the DNA is TGTGCCAGCAGCGGAACAGGGTGGAACACTGAAGCTTTCTTT. Translated, it gives CASSGTGWNTEAFF.

The rearrangement joins TRBV5-6 to TRBJ1-4, with 7 nucleotides matching TRBD1. V lost 4 bases, J lost 7 bases, and 4 bases stayed unmatched. Germline CDR1 and CDR2: SGHDT and YYEEEE. The CDR3 length is 13 residues. The CDR3 nucleotides read TGTGCCAGCAGCCATACAGGGGCTGAAAAACTGTTTTTT. Protein: CASSHTGAEKLFF.